This TCR beta chain was captured by sequencing in a study of CD8+CD57+ T cells in acquired aplastic anemia (dated by TCRdb to about 2018). Study-level background: On average, sorted CD4+ and CD8+ cells yielded 3.2 ug of extracted DNA, with a range of roughly 0.17 to 27.4 ug. An average of around 9.8 million reads for CD4+ cells and roughly 11 million reads for CD8+ cells was obtained from healthy donor samples.

The study deep-sequenced TCR repertoires of sorted CD4+ and CD8+ blood T cells from severe aplastic anemia patients and healthy subjects. Ficoll-Paque density gradient centrifugation was used to isolate peripheral blood mononuclear cells. Before DNA extraction, CD4+ and CD8+ T cells were sorted by FACS or by magnetic beads. Findings and caveats that apply to the study as a whole: CD8+ Simpson's diversity did not differ significantly between patients and healthy controls (P=0.060). Roughly 29 CD8+ CDR3 sequences were shared between patients and controls but appeared highly expressed in patients and within their immunodominant clones.

This clonotype was seen ten or more times. Its binding antigen is unknown. No quality values exist for individual bases; no much larger clone is one base distant. TCR beta VDJ combination and CDR3 sequence profiling used genomic DNA as the template. An Illumina HiSeq 2000 was the platform used for TCR repertoire sequencing. Regarding the original processing steps: Repertoires were assessed using TRBV/TRBJ rearrangement plots, CDR3 size and DJ length profiles, and Simpson's diversity index. The most abundant DNA sequence in the deep sequencing data was defined as the immunodominant clone. CDR3 amino acid sequences were screened for sharing across subjects and were compared with published repertoires and the VDJdb database. TCRdb passed the public sequencing reads through fastp at Q25 and MiXCR, retaining productive beta sequences. Rows with a matching CDR3 protein are joined into one entry that keeps the most common DNA and genes. TCRdb, not the authors, supplied the V and J calls. This sample gives about 130,000 distinct CDR3 sequences in total; roughly 50% of them show up just once. Clones ranked in the top ten supply about 2.3% of the sample.

The sequence came from a human donor in good health, serving as a control. Sequencing was done on a sample of sorted CD4+, CD8+, or CD8+CD57+ T cells (not recorded which) from PBMCs.

CDR3 region: CASTNSGMNTEAFF. At the DNA level, the sequence is TGTGCCAGCACCAATAGTGGAATGAACACTGAAGCTTTCTTT. The chain is encoded by TRBV7-9 joined to TRBJ1-1; no D gene call is confident. CDR1 SEHNR and CDR2 FQNEAQ were looked up in the germline V gene (reference sequence). Inclusive of the bounding cysteine and phenylalanine, the CDR3 is 14 residues long. Only the CDR3 DNA stays, 42 bases, in frame from base 1. Trimming costs V 7 bases and J 0 bases, and their ends lie 12 bases apart.